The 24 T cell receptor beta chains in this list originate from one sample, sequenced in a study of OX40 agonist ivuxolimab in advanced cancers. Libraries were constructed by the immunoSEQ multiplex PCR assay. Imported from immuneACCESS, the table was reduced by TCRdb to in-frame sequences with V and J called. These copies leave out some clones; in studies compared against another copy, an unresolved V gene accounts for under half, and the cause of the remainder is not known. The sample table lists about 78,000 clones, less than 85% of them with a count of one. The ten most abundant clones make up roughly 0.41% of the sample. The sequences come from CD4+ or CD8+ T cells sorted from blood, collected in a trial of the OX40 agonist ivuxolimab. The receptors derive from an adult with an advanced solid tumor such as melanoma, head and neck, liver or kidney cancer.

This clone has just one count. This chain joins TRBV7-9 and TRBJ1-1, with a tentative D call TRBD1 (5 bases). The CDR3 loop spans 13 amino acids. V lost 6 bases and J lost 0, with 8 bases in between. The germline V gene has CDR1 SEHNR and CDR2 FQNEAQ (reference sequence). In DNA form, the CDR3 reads TGTGCCAGCAGAAAGGGACTGAACACTGAAGCTTTCTTT. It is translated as CASRKGLNTEAFF.

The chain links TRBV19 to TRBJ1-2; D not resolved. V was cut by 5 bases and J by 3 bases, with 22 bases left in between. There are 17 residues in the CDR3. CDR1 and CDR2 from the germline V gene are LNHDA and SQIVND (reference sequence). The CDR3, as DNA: TGTGCCAGTAGTGTATGGCGCCTATCGGGATACCACTATGGCTACACCTTC. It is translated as CASSVWRLSGYHYGYTF.

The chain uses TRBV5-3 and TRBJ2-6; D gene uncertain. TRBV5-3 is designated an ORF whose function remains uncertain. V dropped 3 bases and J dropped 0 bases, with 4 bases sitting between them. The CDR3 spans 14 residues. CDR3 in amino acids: CARSSHSGANVLTF. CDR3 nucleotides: TGTGCCAGAAGCTCACACTCTGGGGCCAACGTCCTGACTTTC.

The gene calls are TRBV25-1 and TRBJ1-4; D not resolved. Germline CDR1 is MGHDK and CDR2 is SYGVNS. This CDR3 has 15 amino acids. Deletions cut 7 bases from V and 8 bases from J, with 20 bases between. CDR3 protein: CASKNREAGGEKLFF. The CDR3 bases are TGTGCCAGCAAGAATCGGGAGGCCGGAGGCGAAAAACTGTTTTTT. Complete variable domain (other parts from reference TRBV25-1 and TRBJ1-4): EADIYQTPRYLVIGTGKKITLECSQTMGHDKMYWYQQDPGMELHLIHYSYGVNSTEKGDLSSESTVSRIRTEHFPLTLESARPSHTSQYLCASKNREAGGEKLFFGSGTQLSVL.

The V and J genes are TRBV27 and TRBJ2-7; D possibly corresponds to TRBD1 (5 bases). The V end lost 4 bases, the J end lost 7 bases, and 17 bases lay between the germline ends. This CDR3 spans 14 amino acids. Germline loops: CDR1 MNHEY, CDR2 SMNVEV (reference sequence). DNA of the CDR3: TGTGCCAGCAGTTCCTGGGGCCGAGACCCGGAGCAGTACTTC. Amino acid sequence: CASSSWGRDPEQYF.

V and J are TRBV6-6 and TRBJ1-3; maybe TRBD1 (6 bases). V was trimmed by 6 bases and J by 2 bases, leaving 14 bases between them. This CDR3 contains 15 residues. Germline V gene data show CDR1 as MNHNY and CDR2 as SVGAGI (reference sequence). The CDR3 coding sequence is TGTGCCAGCAGCCCCTGGACAGTCGCTGGAAACACCATATATTTT. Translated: CASSPWTVAGNTIYF.

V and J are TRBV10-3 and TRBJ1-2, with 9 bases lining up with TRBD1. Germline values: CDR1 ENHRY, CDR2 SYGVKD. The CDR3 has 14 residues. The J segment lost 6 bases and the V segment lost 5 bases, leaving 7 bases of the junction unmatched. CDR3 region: CAISQGQGGDGYTF. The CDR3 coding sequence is TGTGCCATCAGTCAGGGACAGGGAGGGGATGGCTACACCTTC.

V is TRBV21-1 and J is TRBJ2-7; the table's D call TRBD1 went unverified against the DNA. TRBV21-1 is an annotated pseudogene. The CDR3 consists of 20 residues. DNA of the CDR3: TGTGCCAGCAGCAAAGCGGCCGGGACAGGGGGCGCCCCGAAGACCTACGAGCAGTACTTC. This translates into CASSKAAGTGGAPKTYEQYF.

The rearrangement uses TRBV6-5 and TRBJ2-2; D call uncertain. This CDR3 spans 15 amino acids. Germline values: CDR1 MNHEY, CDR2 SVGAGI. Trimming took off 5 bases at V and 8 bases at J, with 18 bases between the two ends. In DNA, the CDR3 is TGTGCCAGCAGTCCCTGGTCGGGTACGCTGGGGGAGCTGTTTTTT. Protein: CASSPWSGTLGELFF.

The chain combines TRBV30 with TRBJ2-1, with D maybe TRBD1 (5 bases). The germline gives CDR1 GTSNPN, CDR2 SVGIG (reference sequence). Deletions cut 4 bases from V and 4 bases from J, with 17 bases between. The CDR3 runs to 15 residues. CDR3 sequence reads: CAWNLDGRAYNEQFF. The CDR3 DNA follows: TGTGCCTGGAACCTCGATGGCAGGGCGTACAATGAGCAGTTCTTC.

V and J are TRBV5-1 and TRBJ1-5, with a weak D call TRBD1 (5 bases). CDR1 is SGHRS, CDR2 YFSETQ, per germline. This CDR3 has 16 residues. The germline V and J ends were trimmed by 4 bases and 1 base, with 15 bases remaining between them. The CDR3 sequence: CASSPGGRVSNQPQHF. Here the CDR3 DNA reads TGCGCCAGCAGCCCGGGCGGCAGGGTAAGCAATCAGCCCCAGCATTTT. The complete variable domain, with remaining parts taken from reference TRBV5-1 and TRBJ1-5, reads KAGVTQTPRYLIKTRGQQVTLSCSPISGHRSVSWYQQTPGQGLQFLFEYFSETQRNKGNFPGRFSGRQFSNSRSEMNVSTLELGDSALYLCASSPGGRVSNQPQHFGDGTRLSIL.

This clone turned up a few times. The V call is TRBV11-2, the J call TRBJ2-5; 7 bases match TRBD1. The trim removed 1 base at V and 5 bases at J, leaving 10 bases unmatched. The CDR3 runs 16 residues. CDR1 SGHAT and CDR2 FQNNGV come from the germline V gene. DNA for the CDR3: TGTGCCAGCAGCTTAGGTTTGGGACAGTCGTCGGAGACCCAGTACTTC. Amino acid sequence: CASSLGLGQSSETQYF.

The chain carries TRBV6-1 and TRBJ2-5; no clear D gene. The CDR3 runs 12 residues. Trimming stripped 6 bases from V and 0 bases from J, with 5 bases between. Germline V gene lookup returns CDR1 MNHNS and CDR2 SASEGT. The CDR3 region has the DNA TGTGCCAGCAGACTGTACCAAGAGACCCAGTACTTC. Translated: CASRLYQETQYF.

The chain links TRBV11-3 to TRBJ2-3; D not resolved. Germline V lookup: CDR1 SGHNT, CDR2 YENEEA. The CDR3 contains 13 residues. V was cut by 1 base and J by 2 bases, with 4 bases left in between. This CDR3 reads CASSLGITDTQYF. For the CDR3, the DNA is TGTGCCAGCAGCTTAGGAATCACAGATACGCAGTATTTT. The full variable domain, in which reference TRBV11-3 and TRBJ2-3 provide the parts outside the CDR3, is EAGVVQSPRYKIIEKKQPVAFWCNPISGHNTLYWYLQNLGQGPELLIRYENEEAVDDSQLPKDRFSAERLKGVDSTLKIQPAELGDSAVYLCASSLGITDTQYFGPGTRLTVL.

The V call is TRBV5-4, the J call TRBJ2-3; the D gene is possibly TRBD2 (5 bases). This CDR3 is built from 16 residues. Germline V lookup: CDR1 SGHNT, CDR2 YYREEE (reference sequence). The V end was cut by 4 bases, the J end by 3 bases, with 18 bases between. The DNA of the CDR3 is TGTGCCAGCAGCGAAGAACTAGGCCCCCCAACAGATACGCAGTATTTT. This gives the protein CASSEELGPPTDTQYF. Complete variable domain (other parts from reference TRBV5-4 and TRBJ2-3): ETGVTQSPTHLIKTRGQQVTLRCSSQSGHNTVSWYQQALGQGPQFIFQYYREEENGRGNFPPRFSGLQFPNYSSELNVNALELDDSALYLCASSEELGPPTDTQYFGPGTRLTVL.

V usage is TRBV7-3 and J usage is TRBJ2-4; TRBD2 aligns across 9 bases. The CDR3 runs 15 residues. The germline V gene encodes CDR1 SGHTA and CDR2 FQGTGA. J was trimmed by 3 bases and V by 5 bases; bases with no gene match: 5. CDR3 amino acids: CASSPAGGVKNIQYF. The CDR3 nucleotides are TGTGCCAGCAGCCCCGCGGGGGGGGTCAAAAACATTCAGTACTTC.

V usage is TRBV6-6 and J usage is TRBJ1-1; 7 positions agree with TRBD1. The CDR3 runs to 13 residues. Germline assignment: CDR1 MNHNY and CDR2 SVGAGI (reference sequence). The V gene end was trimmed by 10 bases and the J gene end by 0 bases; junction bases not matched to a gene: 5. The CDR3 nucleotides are TGTGCCACCGCAGGGGGTATGAACACTGAAGCTTTCTTT. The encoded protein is CATAGGMNTEAFF.

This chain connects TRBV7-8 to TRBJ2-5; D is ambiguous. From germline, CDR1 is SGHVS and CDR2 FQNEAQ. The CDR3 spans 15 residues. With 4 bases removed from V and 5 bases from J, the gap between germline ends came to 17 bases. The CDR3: CASSSNRALGETQYF. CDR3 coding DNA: TGTGCCAGCAGCTCTAACCGCGCTTTAGGGGAGACCCAGTACTTC.

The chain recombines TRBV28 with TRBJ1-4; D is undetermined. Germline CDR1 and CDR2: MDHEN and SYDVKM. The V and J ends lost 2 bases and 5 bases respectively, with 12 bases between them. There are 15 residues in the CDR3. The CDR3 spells CASSLVHRQNEKLFF. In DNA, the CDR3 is TGTGCCAGCAGTTTAGTTCATCGACAAAATGAAAAACTGTTTTTT.

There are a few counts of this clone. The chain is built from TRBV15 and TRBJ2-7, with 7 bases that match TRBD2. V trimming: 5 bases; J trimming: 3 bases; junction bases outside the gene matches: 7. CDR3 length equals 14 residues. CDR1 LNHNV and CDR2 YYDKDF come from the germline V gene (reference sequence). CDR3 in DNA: TGTGCCACCAGCCGACGGACTAGAGACTACGAGCAGTACTTC. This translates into CATSRRTRDYEQYF.

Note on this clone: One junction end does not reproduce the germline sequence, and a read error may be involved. The CDR3 loop is CAASPSGTSARLDF. CDR3 nucleotide sequence: TGTGCCGCTAGTCCTTCCGGGACTAGCGCTCGTTTGGACTTC. The chain has TRBV19 and TRBJ2-7; 10 bases align to TRBD2. The germline V gene encodes CDR1 LNHDA and CDR2 SQIVND (reference sequence). The CDR3 extends over 14 amino acids. Full variable domain (rest looked up from reference TRBV19 and TRBJ2-7): DGGITQSPKYLFRKEGQNVTLSCEQNLNHDAMYWYRQDPGQGLRLIYYSQIVNDFQKGDIAEGYSVSREKKESFPLTVTSAQKNPTAFYLCAASPSGTSARLDFGPGTRLTVT.

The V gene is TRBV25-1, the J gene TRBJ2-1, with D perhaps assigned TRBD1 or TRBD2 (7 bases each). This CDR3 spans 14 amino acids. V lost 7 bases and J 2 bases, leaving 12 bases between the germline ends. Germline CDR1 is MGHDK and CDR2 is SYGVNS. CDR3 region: CASNQGGTYNEQFF. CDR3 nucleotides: TGTGCCAGCAACCAGGGGGGGACCTACAATGAGCAGTTCTTC.

The CDR3 DNA reads as TGTGCCAGCAGCGAACTAGCGGGAACCGGGGAGCTGTTTTTT. Translating it yields CASSELAGTGELFF. The chain employs TRBV2 and TRBJ2-2; 10 bases are a match to TRBD2. This CDR3 is 14 amino acids long. J was trimmed by 5 bases and V by 6 bases; bases with no gene match: 3. Germline loops: CDR1 SNHLY, CDR2 FYNNEI.

CDR3 nucleotides: TGTGCCAGCAGTCGTGACAGGGGCGAGCAGTTCTTC. Its protein is CASSRDRGEQFF. The chain couples TRBV7-3 to TRBJ2-1, with 8 bases aligning to TRBD1. Germline trimming cut 6 bases from V and 10 bases from J; bases unmatched to any gene: 5. Germline V lookup: CDR1 SGHTA, CDR2 FQGTGA. This CDR3 comprises 12 residues. Using reference TRBV7-3 and TRBJ2-1 for the parts outside the CDR3, the full variable domain is GAGVSQTPSNKVTEKGKYVELRCDPISGHTALYWYRQSLGQGPEFLIYFQGTGAADDSGLPNDRFFAVRPEGSVSTLKIQRTERGDSAVYLCASSRDRGEQFFGPGTRLTVL.